These T cell receptor beta chains were read from a single sample in a study of OX40 agonist ivuxolimab in advanced cancers. TCRdb's copy holds only in-frame clones and misses some; the assay was immunoSEQ multiplex PCR. Of roughly 92,000 clones in the sample, 91% were seen once. The sequencing used CD4+ or CD8+ T cells sorted from blood, collected in a trial of the OX40 agonist ivuxolimab. These receptor sequences come from an adult with an advanced solid tumor such as melanoma, head and neck, liver or kidney cancer. The CDR3 runs from the conserved cysteine through the conserved F or W.

v_call,j_call,cdr3_aa
TRBV2,TRBJ1-5,CASTGQGNQPQHF
TRBV5-6,TRBJ1-5,CASSLRGEPQHF
TRBV5-1,TRBJ2-2,CASSLLQTGELFF
TRBV9,TRBJ2-5,CASSIGTSGRGETQYF
TRBV7-9,TRBJ2-7,CASSLAAGLAESYEQYF
TRBV15,TRBJ2-2,CATSPSVRVTGELFF
TRBV5-6,TRBJ2-4,CASSNGQGLNKNIQYF
TRBV18,TRBJ1-2,CASSPPGTLRSDYTF
TRBV6-1,TRBJ2-5,CASSPYGTVQETQYF
TRBV7-8,TRBJ2-7,CASSLGQSITYEQYF
TRBV19,TRBJ2-7,CASSLGRPTDEQYF
TRBV6-1,TRBJ2-7,CASSERQGTHEQYF